This TCR beta chain was sequenced during a study of metastatic and nonmetastatic thyroid tumors. Across the whole study: The authors compared repertoires across blood and tumor or nodule tissue from malignant and benign thyroid patients. General study points: Benign nodules reportedly had significantly lower TCR beta diversity than malignant thyroid tumors in blood and tumor.

Patients had received no treatment of any kind before thyroid surgery. Authors' data handling: Building a distant-metastasis classifier for papillary thyroid cancer drew on CDR3 differences across clinicopathological groups. TCRdb re-called the PCR reads through MiXCR. These V and J calls derive from TCRdb rather than the authors' analysis. The table shows approximately 20,000 clones, with about 31% occurring only once. On this clone: No antigen is known for it.

Losses at the gene ends were 9 bases for V and 5 bases for J; bases not matched to a gene: 7. This CDR3 has 12 amino acids. CDR1 is SGHAT, CDR2 FQNNGV, per germline. The rearrangement joins TRBV11-2 to TRBJ2-7; 7 bases are a match to TRBD2. The sample taken for sequencing was adjacent normal tissue. The source of this sequence is a female donor with papillary thyroid cancer or a benign thyroid nodule (not recorded which). Some clones in this sample may be carry-over from other donors' samples. The CDR3: CASEVLANEQYV. DNA for the CDR3: TGTGCCAGTGAGGTACTAGCGAACGAGCAGTACGTC.